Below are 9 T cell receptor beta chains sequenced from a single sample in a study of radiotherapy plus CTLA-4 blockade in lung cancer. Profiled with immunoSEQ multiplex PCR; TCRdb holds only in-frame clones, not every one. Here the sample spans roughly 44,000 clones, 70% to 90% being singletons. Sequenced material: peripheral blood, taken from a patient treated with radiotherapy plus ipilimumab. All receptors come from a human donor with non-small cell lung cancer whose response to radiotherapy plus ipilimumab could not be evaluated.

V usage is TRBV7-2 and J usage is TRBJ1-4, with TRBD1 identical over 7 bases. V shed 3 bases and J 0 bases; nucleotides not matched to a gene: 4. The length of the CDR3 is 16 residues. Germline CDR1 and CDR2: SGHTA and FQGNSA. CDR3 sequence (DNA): TGTGCCAGCAGCTTGGGACAGCCCACAACTAATGAAAAACTGTTTTTT. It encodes CASSLGQPTTNEKLFF.

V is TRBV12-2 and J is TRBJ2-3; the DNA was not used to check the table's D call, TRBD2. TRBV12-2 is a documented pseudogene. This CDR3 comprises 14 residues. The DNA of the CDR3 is TGTGCAAGTCGCTTAGCCCGAGCTGGAGATACGCAGTATTTT. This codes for CASRLARAGDTQYF.

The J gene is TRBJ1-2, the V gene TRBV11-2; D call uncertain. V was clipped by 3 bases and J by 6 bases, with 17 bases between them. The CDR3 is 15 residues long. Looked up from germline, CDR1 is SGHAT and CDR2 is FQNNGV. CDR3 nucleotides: TGTGCCAGCAGCTTCCCTACCGGGAAGGTGAATGGCTACACCTTC. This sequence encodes CASSFPTGKVNGYTF.

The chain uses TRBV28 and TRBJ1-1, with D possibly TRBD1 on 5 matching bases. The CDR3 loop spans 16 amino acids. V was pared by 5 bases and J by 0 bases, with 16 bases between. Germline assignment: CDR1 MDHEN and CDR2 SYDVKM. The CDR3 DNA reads TGTGCCAGCAGTCCGACAGCTCTCGCCTTGAACACTGAAGCTTTCTTT. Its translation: CASSPTALALNTEAFF. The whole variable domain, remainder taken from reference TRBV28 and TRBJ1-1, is DVKVTQSSRYLVKRTGEKVFLECVQDMDHENMFWYRQDPGLGLRLIYFSYDVKMKEKGDIPEGYSVSREKKERFSLILESASTNQTSMYLCASSPTALALNTEAFFGQGTRLTVV.

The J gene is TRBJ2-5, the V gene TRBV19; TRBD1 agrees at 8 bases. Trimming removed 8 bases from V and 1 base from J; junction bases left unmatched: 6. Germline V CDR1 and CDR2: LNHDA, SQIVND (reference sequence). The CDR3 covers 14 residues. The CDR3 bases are TGTGCCAGTGGGACAGGAGTTATCCAAGAGACCCAGTACTTC. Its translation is CASGTGVIQETQYF.

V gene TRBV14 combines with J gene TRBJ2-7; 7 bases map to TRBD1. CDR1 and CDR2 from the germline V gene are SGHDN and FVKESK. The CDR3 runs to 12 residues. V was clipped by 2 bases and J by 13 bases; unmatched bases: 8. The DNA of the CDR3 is TGTGCCAGCAGCCAACTGACAGGGCCGCGATACTTC. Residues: CASSQLTGPRYF.

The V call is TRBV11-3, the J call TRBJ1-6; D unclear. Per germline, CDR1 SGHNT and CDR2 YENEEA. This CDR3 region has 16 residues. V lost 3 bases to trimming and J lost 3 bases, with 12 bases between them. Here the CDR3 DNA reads TGTGCCAGCAGCTTCGGGGAACGCTTCTATAATTCACCCCTCCACTTT. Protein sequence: CASSFGERFYNSPLHF.

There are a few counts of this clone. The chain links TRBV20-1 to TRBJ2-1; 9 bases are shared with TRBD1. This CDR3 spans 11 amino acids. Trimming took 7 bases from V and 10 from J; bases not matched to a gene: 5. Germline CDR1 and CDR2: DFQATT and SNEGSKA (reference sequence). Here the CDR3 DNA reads TGCAGTGGACAGGGGGGGATCGAGCAGTTCTTC. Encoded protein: CSGQGGIEQFF.

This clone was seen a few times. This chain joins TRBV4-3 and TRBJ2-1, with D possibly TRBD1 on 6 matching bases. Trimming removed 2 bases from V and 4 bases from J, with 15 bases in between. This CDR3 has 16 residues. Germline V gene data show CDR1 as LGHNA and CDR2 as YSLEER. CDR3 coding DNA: TGCGCCAGCAGCCAAACGGCACAGGGAGATTACAATGAGCAGTTCTTC. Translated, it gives CASSQTAQGDYNEQFF.